The sequence of this TCR beta chain was determined in a study of cytomegalovirus exposure and HLA in healthy donors (dated 2017 in TCRdb). For the wider study: An earlier analysis of roughly 630 of the donors reported about 290 Gb of sequence data and some 120 million unique TCR beta sequences from 190 million or so T cells. In addition to the first cohort of 666 subjects, a separate validation cohort of approximately 110 different subjects was used. The study aimed to test whether signatures of past pathogen exposure could be identified by cataloging public T cell receptors. Rather than using new phenotypic data, the later analysis identified candidate immune exposures from TCR beta sequences and from how often those sequences occurred across donors. In a later genetic analysis, genome-wide SNP genotypes for about 55% of the roughly 700 donors were used, and that subset was treated as a discovery cohort. HLA typing included class I and class II loci at four-digit resolution. To predict cytomegalovirus infection status, the study brought together high-throughput TCR immunosequencing, statistical association of individual TCRs with disease status, and machine learning. Alongside the repertoire data, information on donor age, sex, ethnicity and CMV serostatus was compiled. Five DR-DQ haplotypes were treated as single units for association and clustering because of strong linkage in the cohort. Every discovery cohort repertoire had been produced on one sequencing platform. On average, over 200,000 unique TCR beta nucleotide sequences were sequenced per donor among about 400 genotyped donors of the cohort, with 15% to 20% of those sequences being non-productive. Using immunosequencing, the study profiled T cell repertoires from roughly 650 subjects and related those repertoires to cytomegalovirus serostatus. About 310 gigabases of sequencing data and approximately 80 million unique TCR sequences were included in an early release covering roughly 700 HLA-typed donors. The genetic ancestry cluster associated with self-reported Caucasian donors included about 84% of the roughly 380 genotyped donors. A later analysis re-analyzed previously published TCR beta repertoires from approximately 670 donors and added high-resolution HLA genotyping to study TCR occurrence patterns. The number of donors typed differed by locus, with roughly 629-640 for A, B, C, DRB1 and DQB1, more than 500 for DQA1, 606 for DPA1, and around 450 for DPB1. To decide whether each TCR beta V gene segment behaved as functional or pseudogenic, an earlier analysis of nearly 600 of the donors relied on high-throughput TCR beta sequencing. Overall study results and their limits: At a false discovery rate of 0.05, a later analysis linked some 18,000 TCR beta sequences to specific HLA alleles. This cohort had only TCR beta chains sequenced, and the lack of alpha or paired-chain data limited which features could be detected. In a later analysis, most CMV-associated TCR beta chains were found to appear HLA-restricted, with HLA associations seemingly driven largely by CMV exposure. CMV serostatus was the only immune exposure information available for the cohort. Most TCR sequences were seen in very few donors, while some public TCRs were found in many individuals. In vitro tests confirmed that a few of the cytomegalovirus-associated TCR beta chains recognize cytomegalovirus antigens. A later genetic analysis associated a missense DCLRE1C variant with V-gene and J-gene trimming of TCR beta chains, and an independent cohort replicated the association. Because some donors lacked HLA typing at each locus, the association tests relied only on the typed subset. Because the 87-base-pair reads could not distinguish some IMGT-functional V segments, including TRBV6-2 and TRBV6-3, those segments were excluded. According to the authors, the approach could potentially be generalized to other disease states and immunological phenotypes. Correlated functional status among segregating V segments might reflect linkage disequilibrium, but an unknown experimental factor could not be ruled out. In a later analysis, several top co-occurrence clusters were reported to appear linked to parvovirus B19, influenza, CMV and Epstein-Barr virus. In a later genetic analysis, fewer N-insertions in productive TCRs were reported among donors in an Asian-associated ancestry cluster than the roughly 710-donor mean. The earlier analysis of some 560 of the donors excluded roughly 17 rarely observed V segments, including chromosome 9 orphons, because counts were too low. The presence/absence analyses assumed that sequencing depth was roughly uniform across donors, and that assumption may not be true. A further reported finding was that TCR beta sequences accurately predicted the HLA-A and HLA-B alleles for most subjects in the first cohort. Compared with equally common non-associated chains, HLA-associated TCR beta chains in a later analysis were more clonally expanded and had lower generation probabilities. In the study, some 160 TCR beta chains were listed as associated with cytomegalovirus. The classifier was reported to diagnose cytomegalovirus status with high specificity and sensitivity in both the original cohort and the validation cohort. A cluster of highly shared sequence variants was judged likely to be a technical artifact of the sequencing pipeline. In an earlier analysis of 587 of the donors, most TCR beta V segments appeared in productive rearrangements about 87% or about 30% of the time, broadly matching IMGT annotations. Strong co-occurrence of HLA alleles, especially DR and DQ, made assigning TCR associations to individual alleles difficult. According to a later analysis, TCR association rates differed among HLA loci, with DRB1 alleles showing the most associated TCRs and HLA-C alleles showing the fewest.

In the case of this clone: Its cognate antigen has yet to be identified. No much larger clonotype is one base removed from it; base qualities were not supplied.

V sheds 2 bases and J sheds 2 bases, leaving 12 bases between their ends. The CDR3 runs 15 residues from the cysteine to the phenylalanine. CDR3 DNA only is kept here, 45 bases in frame from base 1. Sequences MNHEY (CDR1) and SMNVEV (CDR2) are obtained from the germline V gene (reference sequence). Library preparation used the immunoSEQ multiplex PCR assay. The multiplex PCR relied on a mix of 60 forward primers for TCR Vbeta segments and 13 reverse primers for TCR Jbeta segments. The CDR3 region of rearranged TCR beta genes was amplified from genomic DNA with a multiplex PCR assay. Amplified TCR beta libraries were sequenced as 87-base-pair reads on the Illumina HiSeq System. On the authors' methods: A later analysis tallied roughly 78 million unique TCR beta chains across the 700 or so repertoires, and some 10 million of those chains were shared by two or more donors. Raw reads were error-corrected and collapsed into unique sequences with a nearest-neighbor algorithm that merged closely related sequences to remove PCR and sequencing errors. Alignment of CDR3 sequences to IMGT reference sequences was used to assign V, D and J gene segments. Each retained sequence needed at least a six-nucleotide match to both a V gene segment and a J gene segment. A rearrangement was called productive if the CDR3 had no stop codons and remained in frame with V and J, and every other rearrangement was called non-productive. Following IMGT convention, CDR3 was defined as the stretch from the second conserved V-encoded cysteine to the conserved J-encoded phenylalanine. The earlier analysis of about 590 of the donors excluded sequences that lacked an unambiguous match to a single V gene segment. An earlier analysis of a few hundred of the donors called V segments functional above 56.7% productive rearrangements and segregating when the between-donor standard deviation exceeded 5%. A statistical classification framework was built to diagnose cytomegalovirus status from the catalog of TCR beta chain sequences. V and J gene assignment, in a later analysis, came from comparing TCR nucleotide sequences with IMGT/GENE-DB human TR gene sequences. Using the TCRdist pipeline, a later analysis assigned CDR3 sequences along with most-parsimonious VDJ recombination scenarios. In a later analysis, every TCR beta chain was defined by the combination of its CDR3 amino acid sequence and its V-gene family, and reads without a unique V-gene family were dropped. In a later analysis, 450 to 600 highly shared, low-generation-probability nucleotide sequences were removed to address suspected cross-contamination and a sequencing artifact. In a later analysis, a clonal expansion index was calculated for each public chain from normalized within-repertoire ranks of inferred template counts. Generation probabilities in a later analysis came from a VDJ recombination model fitted to out-of-frame rearrangements, and those results were checked against IGoR. In a later analysis, hypergeometric tests were used to score TCR-TCR, TCR-HLA and TCR-CMV co-occurrence, with a repertoire-size bias correction applied to TCR pairs. To estimate false discovery rates, a later analysis permuted the HLA or CMV assignments 20 times. In a later analysis, co-occurring TCRs were grouped using DBSCAN, with TCRdist sequence similarity added in when clustering inside HLA-allele-positive subsets. Repertoires with fewer than 30,000 or more than 120,000 public chains, plus five repertoires with anomalous nucleotide sharing, were excluded from co-occurrence clustering. TCRdb limited this immuneACCESS table to in-frame rearrangements with V and J called. A share of clones is missing; checked studies link under half to unresolved V genes, and the rest is unexplained. V and J calls and clone size come straight from that table; D and trimming were deduced from the DNA. Recorded for this sample are over 150,000 clones; roughly 89% of them occurred a single time. 0.7% to 1% of the sample rests with the top ten.

The cohort consisted of approximately 690 healthy bone marrow donors. All cohort members were sampled while nominally healthy, although unrecorded immune exposures were likely present. The donor was CMV seronegative and belonged to the group of 352 seronegative cohort members. Every donor gave a peripheral blood sample, and the peripheral blood mononuclear cells from that sample were used for TCR beta sequencing. The Qiagen DNeasy Blood Extraction Kit was used to extract genomic DNA from the blood cell samples. The sample consisted of PBMCs. The chain is made from TRBV27 and TRBJ1-1; the D region possibly corresponds to TRBD1 (5 bases align). The TCR comes from a woman in her twenties or thirties in good health and CMV-seronegative. In nucleotides, the sequence is TGTGCCAGCAGTTTAAGGAAGGGGCCTAACACTGAAGCTTTCTTT. This translates into CASSLRKGPNTEAFF.